The present TCR beta chain was sequenced within a study of T cell changes during pregnancy in multiple sclerosis. The assay was immunoSEQ multiplex PCR, and TCRdb's table has in-frame clones only and misses some. The repertoire holds roughly 29,000 clones, with around nine tenths as singletons. Germline V gene data show CDR1 as MNHEY and CDR2 as SMNVEV (reference sequence). The CDR3 has 13 residues. Trimming removed 2 bases at V and 0 bases at J, with 5 bases between. This chain joins TRBV27 and TRBJ2-7; a possible D gene is TRBD2 (5 bases). The specimen comprised CD4+ T cells from peripheral blood mononuclear cells, sampled in the first trimester of pregnancy. The TCR was taken from a female donor in good health, enrolled as a control in a pregnancy study. CDR3 bases: TGTGCCAGCAGTTTACGGGGCTCCTACGAGCAGTACTTC. This gives the protein CASSLRGSYEQYF.